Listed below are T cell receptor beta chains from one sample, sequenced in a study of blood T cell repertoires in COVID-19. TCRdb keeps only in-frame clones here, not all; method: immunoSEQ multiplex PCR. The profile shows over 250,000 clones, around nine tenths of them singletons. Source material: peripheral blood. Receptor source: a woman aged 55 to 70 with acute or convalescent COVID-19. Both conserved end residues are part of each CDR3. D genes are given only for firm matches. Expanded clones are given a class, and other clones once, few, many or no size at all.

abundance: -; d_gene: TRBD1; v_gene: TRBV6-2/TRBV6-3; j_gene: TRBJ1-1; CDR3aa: CASSYHYLGQGARAEAFF; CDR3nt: TGTGCCAGCAGTTACCACTATTTGGGACAGGGGGCGCGGGCTGAAGCTTTCTTT
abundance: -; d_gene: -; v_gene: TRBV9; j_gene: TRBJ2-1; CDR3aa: CARHHFGGHDNEQFF; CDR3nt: TGTGCCAGACACCATTTCGGCGGGCACGACAATGAGCAGTTCTTC
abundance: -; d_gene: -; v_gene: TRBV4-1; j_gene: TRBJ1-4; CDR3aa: CASSQDSSGVGEKLFF; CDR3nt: TGCGCCAGCAGCCAAGATTCCTCGGGGGTGGGTGAAAAACTGTTTTTT
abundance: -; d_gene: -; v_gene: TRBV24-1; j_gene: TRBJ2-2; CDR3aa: CATSGEEDSYTGELFF; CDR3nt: TGTGCCACCAGTGGAGAAGAGGACAGCTACACCGGGGAGCTGTTTTTT
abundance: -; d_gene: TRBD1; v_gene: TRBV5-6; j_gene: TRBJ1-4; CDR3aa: CASSARTGNEKLFF; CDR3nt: TGTGCCAGCAGCGCCCGGACAGGCAATGAAAAACTGTTTTTT
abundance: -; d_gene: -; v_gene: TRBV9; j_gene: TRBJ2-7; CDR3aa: CASNDPDRGYEQYF; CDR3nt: TGTGCCAGCAACGATCCGGACAGAGGCTACGAGCAGTACTTC
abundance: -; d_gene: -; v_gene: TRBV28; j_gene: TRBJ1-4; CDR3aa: CASSLYGEKLFF; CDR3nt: TGTGCCAGCAGTTTATACGGTGAAAAACTGTTTTTT
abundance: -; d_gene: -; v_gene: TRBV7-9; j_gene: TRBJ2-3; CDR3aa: CASSSAGVAITQYF; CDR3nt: TGTGCCAGCAGCTCGGCAGGCGTTGCGATTACGCAGTATTTT
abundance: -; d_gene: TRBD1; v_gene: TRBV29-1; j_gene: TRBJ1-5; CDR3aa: CSAGTGTQPQHF; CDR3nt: TGCAGCGCTGGGACAGGGACTCAGCCCCAGCATTTT
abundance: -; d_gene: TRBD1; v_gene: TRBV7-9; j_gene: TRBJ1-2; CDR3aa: CASSLGETGTGFYGYTF; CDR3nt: TGTGCCAGCAGCTTAGGGGAAACCGGGACAGGGTTTTATGGCTACACCTTC
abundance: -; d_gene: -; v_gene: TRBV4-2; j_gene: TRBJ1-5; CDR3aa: CASSPWKGQQPQHF; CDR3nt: TGTGCCAGCAGCCCCTGGAAGGGGCAACAGCCCCAGCATTTT
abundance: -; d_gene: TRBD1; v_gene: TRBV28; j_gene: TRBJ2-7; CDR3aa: CASSRTGGSYEQYF; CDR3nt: TGTGCCAGCAGTCGGACAGGGGGCTCCTACGAGCAGTACTTC
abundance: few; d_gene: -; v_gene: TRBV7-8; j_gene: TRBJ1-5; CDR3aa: CASSLEARLSNQPQHF; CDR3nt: TGTGCCAGCAGCTTAGAGGCCAGACTTAGCAATCAGCCCCAGCATTTT
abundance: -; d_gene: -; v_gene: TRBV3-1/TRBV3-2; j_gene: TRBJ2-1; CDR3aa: CASSQVSSNEQFF; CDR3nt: TGTGCCAGCAGCCAAGTGTCTAGCAATGAGCAGTTCTTC